Below, one T cell receptor (beta chain) is given with its context. Ophthalmopathy donors' eye disease showed moderate-to-severe activity, CAS of at least 3, NOSPECS of at least 4 and duration under 3 months. Exclusion applied to patients with other autoimmune diseases, uncontrolled infections, pregnancy or lactation. These data belong to a study of Graves' ophthalmopathy and Graves' hyperthyroidism. The germline V gene has CDR1 DFQATT and CDR2 SNEGSKA (reference sequence). This CDR3 is built from 16 residues. The study amplified TCR beta CDR3 regions using RNA transcripts. RT-PCR in the first round used HTBI primers; a second-round multiplex PCR followed. TCRdb re-analysed the multiplex PCR reads in MiXCR, keeping a single row per CDR3 protein. The sample lists 150,000 to 200,000 distinct CDR3 sequences; 39% were seen once.

Sequenced material: peripheral blood. J is TRBJ2-5 and V is TRBV20-1; the D call may be TRBD1 or TRBD2 (6 bases each). The receptor's source is a man younger than 40 with Graves' ophthalmopathy. CDR3 nucleotide sequence: TGCAGCGCCAACCCTGCTAGTTCGGGGGCGCGGGAGACCCAGTACTTC. It encodes CSANPASSGARETQYF.